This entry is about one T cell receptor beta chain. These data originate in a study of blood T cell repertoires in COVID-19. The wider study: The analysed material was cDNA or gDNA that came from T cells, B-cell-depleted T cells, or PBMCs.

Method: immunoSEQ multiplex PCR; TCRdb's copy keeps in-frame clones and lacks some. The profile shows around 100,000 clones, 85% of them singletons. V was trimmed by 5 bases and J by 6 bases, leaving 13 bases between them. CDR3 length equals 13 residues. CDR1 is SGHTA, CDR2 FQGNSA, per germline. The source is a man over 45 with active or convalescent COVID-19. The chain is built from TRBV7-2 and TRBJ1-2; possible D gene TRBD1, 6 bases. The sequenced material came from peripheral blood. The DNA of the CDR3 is TGTGCCAGCAGCCCAACATACAGGGATGGCTACACCTTC. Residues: CASSPTYRDGYTF.